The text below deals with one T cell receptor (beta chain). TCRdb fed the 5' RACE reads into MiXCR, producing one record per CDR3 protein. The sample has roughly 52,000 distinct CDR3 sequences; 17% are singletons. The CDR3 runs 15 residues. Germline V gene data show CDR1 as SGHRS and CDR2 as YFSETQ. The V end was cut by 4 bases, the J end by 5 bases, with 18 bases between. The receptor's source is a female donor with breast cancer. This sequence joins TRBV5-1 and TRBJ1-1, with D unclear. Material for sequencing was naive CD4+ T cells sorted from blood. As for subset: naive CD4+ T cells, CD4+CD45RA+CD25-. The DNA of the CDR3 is TGCGCCAGCAGCCCAAGTGCCAGACGGGAGACTGAAGCTTTCTTT. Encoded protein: CASSPSARRETEAFF.